This T cell receptor (beta chain) emerged from a study of T cell responses to AZD1222 COVID-19 vaccine. Study at large: Pooled in the analysis were second doses at about 4 or about 12 weeks.

The germline gives CDR1 MNHNS, CDR2 SASEGT. This CDR3 region has 15 residues. After removal of 1 base from V and 6 bases from J, the junction contained 5 bases not matched to a gene. Findings of the study overall: Only five or six AZD1222 recipients tested seropositive at baseline. Possibly, clonal diversity was underestimated; donors were largely white British and included more females. Two doses of AZD1222 preceded a rise in Spike-specific TCR breadth and depth.

On this clone: The antigen is not known.

Produced via immunoSEQ multiplex PCR; TCRdb's table is partial and in-frame only. The data show some 120,000 clones, with about 89% seen just once and approximately 30% held by the top ten. This receptor was obtained from an adult in good health. The V and J genes are TRBV6-1 and TRBJ1-4, with 7 bases fitting TRBD1. This sample comprised peripheral blood, obtained on day 0 of AZD1222 vaccination. The CDR3 DNA follows: TGTGCCAGCAGTGAAGGGAACAGGGGATATGAAAAACTGTTTTTT. The encoded protein is CASSEGNRGYEKLFF.